Sequencing of this T cell receptor (beta chain) was carried out in a study of low-dose radiotherapy and immunotherapy resistance in tumors. V lost 8 bases and J 5 bases, leaving 15 bases between the germline ends. From germline, CDR1 is MNHNY and CDR2 SVGAGI (reference sequence). This CDR3 is 13 amino acids long. With TRAV- and TRBV-specific primers, first-strand cDNA was made, covering the alpha and beta chains. TCR amplification used 20 to 25 PCR cycles, a constant-region primer and a V-primer adapter. TCRdb reprocessed the reads with MiXCR, giving one entry per CDR3 protein. The table has some 100,000 distinct CDR3 sequences, more than 20% seen once. In its sample, this clonotype was seen many times. The time point is: after trial treatment. Treatment: LDRT plus nivolumab, ipilimumab, low-dose cyclophosphamide and aspirin (RACIN trial).

The clonotype originates from a male donor with prostate cancer. Sequenced material: PBMCs, taken after low-dose radiotherapy plus immunotherapy. The J gene is TRBJ1-1, the V gene TRBV6-6, with D possibly TRBD1 on 5 matching bases. CDR3 amino acids: CASWEGDGTEAFF. The CDR3 coding sequence is TGTGCCAGCTGGGAAGGGGATGGGACTGAAGCTTTCTTT.